The following is a T cell receptor beta chain sequence with its context. Its antigen is unidentified. These data belong to a study of OX40 agonist ivuxolimab in advanced cancers. On the study more broadly: The patients received agonistic anti-OX40 (CD134) antibody ivuxolimab. General study findings and limits: The work left the antigen specificity of expanded peripheral T cells undetermined. Certain nonresponders likewise exhibited a low normalized T-cell clonal expansion.

Assay used: immunoSEQ multiplex PCR; TCRdb lists only in-frame clones, some missing. Among roughly 120,000 clones, less than 95% were seen once, and the ten largest hold 0.7% to 0.85%. Looked up from germline, CDR1 is MNHGY and CDR2 is SAAAGT. V was cut by 8 bases and J by 1 base, with 8 bases left in between. The CDR3 loop spans 12 amino acids. Autoimmune disease history or systemic immunosuppression excluded patients. This TCR derives from an adult with an advanced solid tumor such as melanoma, head and neck, liver or kidney cancer. This chain connects TRBV6-8 to TRBJ1-1; tentative D call: TRBD1 (6 bases). The sample was CD4+ or CD8+ T cells sorted from blood, taken in a trial of the OX40 agonist ivuxolimab. The CDR3 sequence: CASGTRNTEAFF. The CDR3 DNA reads TGTGCCAGCGGGACAAGGAACACTGAAGCTTTCTTT.